This T cell receptor beta chain was profiled in a study of blood T cell repertoires in COVID-19. Study information: COVID-19 samples, acute and convalescent, were from the United States, Italy and Spain. T cells, B-cell-depleted T cells, or PBMCs provided the cDNA or gDNA that served as material.

Only in-frame clones appear in the TCRdb table, and some are missing; sequencing was by immunoSEQ multiplex PCR. The sample lists 150,000 to 200,000 clones; about 84% were seen once. The CDR3 covers 18 residues. The V gene lost 3 bases and the J gene lost 9 bases, with 32 bases spanning the gap. CDR1 and CDR2 (germline): GTSNPN, SVGIG (reference sequence). This clone was recorded a few times. Enrolled through a virtual design, the participants were between roughly 18 and 100 years of age and came from 24 US areas. Participant-reported clinical history was the basis for cohort assignment. The TCR comes from a man aged 40-50 years who had recovered from COVID-19. The sequenced sample consisted of PBMCs or T cells enriched from blood (not recorded which). The chain combines TRBV30 with TRBJ1-2; D not resolved. The CDR3 is CAWSGSLGQEGHFGRYTF. Written as DNA, the CDR3 is TGTGCCTGGAGCGGGTCCCTCGGGCAGGAGGGTCATTTCGGTCGCTACACCTTC.